This TCR beta chain was found in a study of beta chain features in type 1 diabetes. Study overall: There were approximately 110,000,000 sorted cells examined across all samples.

This clone was counted a few times. Its antigen is still unknown. Study outcomes and limitations: Shortening that was moderate but significant affected the TCRB CDR3s of Type 1 diabetes patients in all four CD4+ subsets.

The V end lost 2 bases, the J end lost 1 base, and 7 bases lay between the germline ends. This CDR3 comprises 14 residues. CDR1 is SGDLS and CDR2 is YYNGEE in the germline V gene. The whole isolated RNA underwent reverse transcription, so sequencing captured expressed TCRB transcripts. Clones were read by immunoSEQ multiplex PCR, and TCRdb kept only the in-frame ones, dropping some. The sample holds approximately 250,000 clones, approximately 24% seen once. This chain connects TRBV9 to TRBJ2-1; D remains ambiguous. This TCR was recovered from a woman in her twenties or thirties with type 1 diabetes. The source material was naive CD4+ T cells from blood. CDR3 in DNA: TGTGCCAGCAGCGTGAGAGGTTCCTACAATGAGCAGTTCTTC. Translating it yields CASSVRGSYNEQFF.